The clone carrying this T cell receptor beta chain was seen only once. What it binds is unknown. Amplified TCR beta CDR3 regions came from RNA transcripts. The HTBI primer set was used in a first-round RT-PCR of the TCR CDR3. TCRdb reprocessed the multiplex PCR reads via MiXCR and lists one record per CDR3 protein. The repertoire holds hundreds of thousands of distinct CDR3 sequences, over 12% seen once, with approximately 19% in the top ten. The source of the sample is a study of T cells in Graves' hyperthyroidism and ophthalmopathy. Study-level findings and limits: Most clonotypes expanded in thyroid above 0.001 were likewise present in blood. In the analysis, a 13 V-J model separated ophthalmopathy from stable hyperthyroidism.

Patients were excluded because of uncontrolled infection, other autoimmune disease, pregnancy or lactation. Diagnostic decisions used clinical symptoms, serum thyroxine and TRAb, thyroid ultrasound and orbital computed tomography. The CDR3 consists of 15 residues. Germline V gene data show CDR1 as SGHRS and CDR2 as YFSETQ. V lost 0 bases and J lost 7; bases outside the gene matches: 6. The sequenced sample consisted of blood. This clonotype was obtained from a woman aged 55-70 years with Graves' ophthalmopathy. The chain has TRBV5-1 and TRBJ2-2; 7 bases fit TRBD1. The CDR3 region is CASSLDGTASGELFF. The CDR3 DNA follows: TGCGCCAGCAGCTTGGATGGGACAGCCAGCGGGGAGCTGTTTTTT.